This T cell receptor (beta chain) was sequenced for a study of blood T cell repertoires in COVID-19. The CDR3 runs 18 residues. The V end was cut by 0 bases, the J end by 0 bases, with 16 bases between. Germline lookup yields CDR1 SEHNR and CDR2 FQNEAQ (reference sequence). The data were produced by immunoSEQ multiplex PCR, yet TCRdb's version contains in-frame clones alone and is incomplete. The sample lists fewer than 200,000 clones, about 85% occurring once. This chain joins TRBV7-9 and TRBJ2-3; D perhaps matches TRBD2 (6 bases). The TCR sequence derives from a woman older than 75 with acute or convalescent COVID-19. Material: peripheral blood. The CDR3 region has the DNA TGTGCCAGCAGCTTAGCTTCGAGAGGGAGGTCTAGCACAGATACGCAGTATTTT. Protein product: CASSLASRGRSSTDTQYF.